This T cell receptor (beta chain) was sequenced for a study of glioma-infiltrating T cells (dated by TCRdb to about 2016). The study in broad terms: The study sequenced TCR alpha- and beta-chain repertoires from glioma tissue, from non-neoplastic brain tissue and from matched peripheral blood mononuclear cells. Each tissue-infiltrating repertoire was compared with the same patient's peripheral blood repertoire to measure divergence between tissue and blood T-cell populations. The paired cohort comprised three low-grade glioma patients, several primary glioblastoma patients and three non-glioma patients contributing non-neoplastic brain tissue. Broad study findings and their caveats: In non-neoplastic patients, VJ-independent divergence between tissue and blood fell below expectation, whereas in all gliomas, and especially in low-grade gliomas, the divergence rose above expectation. Very few CDR3 sequences were shared between tissue and blood, attributed to high CDR3 diversity and limited sampling. Group comparisons were based on small numbers of patients: three non-neoplastic, three low-grade glioma and roughly 8 glioblastoma patients.

V loses 11 bases at its end and J loses 7 bases; junction bases beyond the gene matches: 7. Taken from the germline V gene (reference sequence), the CDR1 and CDR2 loops are WNHNN and SYGVQD. The CDR3 covers 11 residues, taking in both the cysteine and the phenylalanine. Only CDR3 DNA remains: 33 bases, in frame from the first base. TCR alpha and beta CDR3 regions were amplified with the iRepertoire nested amplicon-rescue multiplex PCR (arm-PCR) platform from RNA. For one-step reverse transcription and amplification, about 100-450 ng of tissue mRNA or PBMC total RNA was used as input. Following bead purification, Illumina adapters were added through a secondary multiplex PCR, and the libraries were then gel-purified between 200 and 400 bp. Demultiplexing relied on internal 6-nucleotide barcodes carried by the libraries. Sequencing of libraries was performed on an Illumina MiSeq with 2x220 or 2x250 nucleotide paired-end reads. The authors processed their data as follows. Paired reads were merged using FLASH 1.2.11 and were aligned to the GRCh37 human genome using BWA-MEM, after which TRA and TRB reads were extracted. For V and J assignment, an IMGT-derived reference of cassette sequences and CDR3 motifs that included pseudogenes was used. Reads were translated in three frames, and productive CDR3s were defined by a C…FGXG motif without stop codons. Clonotypes were defined as unique combinations of V-J cassette pair and CDR3 amino acid sequence. Filtering of reads was based on Hamming distance, with the threshold set by the sequence error rate of each sample in mapped regions. Through fastp at Q25 and MiXCR, TCRdb rebuilt clones from the public reads, retaining in-frame beta chains. Every entry covers one CDR3 protein and lists the most common genes and DNA from its rows. These V and J calls are TCRdb output, not the study's own analysis. For this sample the table gives 4,000 to 5,000 distinct CDR3 sequences, of which roughly a third were detected only once. Of the sample, about 7% falls within the top ten clones.

This clonotype is deemed medium-sized (0.01 to 0.1%). Its antigen specificity is not known. Per-nucleotide qualities are absent, and no much larger clonotype sits a single base away. Source material: glioma tissue, nonneoplastic brain tissue, or PBMCs (not recorded which). The V and J segments used are TRBV10-1 and TRBJ1-1; TRBD1 fits 7 bases in the junction. The TCR sequence derives from a human donor with low-grade glioma or glioblastoma, undergoing nonglioma brain surgery, or in good health (not recorded which). The DNA reads as follows: TGCGCCGACGGGACAGCCATTGAAGCTTTCTTT. Its translation is CADGTAIEAFF.